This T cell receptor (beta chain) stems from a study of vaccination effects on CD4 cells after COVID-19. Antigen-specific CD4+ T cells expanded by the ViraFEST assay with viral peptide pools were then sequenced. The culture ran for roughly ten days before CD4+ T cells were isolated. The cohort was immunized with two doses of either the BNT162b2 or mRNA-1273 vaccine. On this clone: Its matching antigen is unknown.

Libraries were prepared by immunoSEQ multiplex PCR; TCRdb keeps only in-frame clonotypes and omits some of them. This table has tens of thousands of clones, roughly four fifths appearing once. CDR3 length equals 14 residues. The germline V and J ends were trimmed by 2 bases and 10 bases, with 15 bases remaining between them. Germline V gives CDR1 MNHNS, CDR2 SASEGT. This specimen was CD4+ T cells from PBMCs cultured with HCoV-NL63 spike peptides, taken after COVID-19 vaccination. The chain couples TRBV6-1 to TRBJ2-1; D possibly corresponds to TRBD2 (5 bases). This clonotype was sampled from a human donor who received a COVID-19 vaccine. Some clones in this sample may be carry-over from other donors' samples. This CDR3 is CASSEFEGIKEQFF. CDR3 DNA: TGTGCCAGCAGTGAATTTGAGGGTATCAAGGAGCAGTTCTTC.